This T cell receptor (beta chain) was found in a study of Graves' ophthalmopathy and Graves' hyperthyroidism. This clonotype was seen repeatedly, ten times or more. Its antigen is undetermined. V lost 4 bases to trimming and J lost 0 bases, with 10 bases between them. The CDR3 consists of 13 residues. Germline CDR1 is SQVTM and CDR2 is ANQGSEA. General study findings and limits: Blood repertoires reportedly contained most expanded thyroid clonotypes above 0.001 frequency.

RNA transcripts provided the template for amplifying TCR beta CDR3 regions. An opening RT-PCR round employed HTBI primers and preceded a second-round multiplex PCR. One entry per CDR3 protein, called by TCRdb with MiXCR from the multiplex PCR reads. The table shows around 1,000,000 distinct CDR3 sequences, with less than 45% occurring only once. Source material: peripheral blood or thyroid tissue (not recorded which). This clonotype was obtained from an adult man with Graves' hyperthyroidism. V is TRBV29-1 and J is TRBJ2-7; D might be TRBD2 (5 bases). This CDR3 is CSVVGGGSYEQYF. Written as DNA, the CDR3 is TGCAGCGTTGTGGGTGGAGGCTCCTACGAGCAGTACTTC.